This TCR beta chain was identified during a study of shared clonotypes between healthy human individuals. The unsorted samples had 80 million to 95 million PBMCs used for genomic DNA. In the case of this clone: Its antigen is currently unknown.

This CDR3 has 14 amino acids. J lost 2 bases, V lost 3 bases, and 3 bases had no gene match. Per germline, CDR1 SGHNT and CDR2 YYREEE (reference sequence). General study results and limits: The authors expected sequencing depth to affect clonotype sharing among donors.

Sequenced by immunoSEQ multiplex PCR; TCRdb stores in-frame clones only, minus some. Of some 480,000 clones listed, around 80% are singletons. Material: PBMCs. V is TRBV5-4 and J is TRBJ2-5; TRBD1 agrees at 8 bases. The sequence came from a middle-aged woman in good health. Some clones in this sample may be carry-over from other donors' samples. CDR3 DNA sequence: TGTGCCAGCAGCTCGACAGGGGATCAAGAGACCCAGTACTTC. Its translation: CASSSTGDQETQYF.